This T cell receptor (beta chain) was obtained from a study of shared clonotypes between healthy human individuals. TCRdb's table, derived via immunoSEQ multiplex PCR, lists solely in-frame clones and lacks some. The sample has under 600,000 clones, approximately 97% seen once; the top ten hold about 0.057%. This CDR3 contains 12 residues. CDR1 and CDR2 from the germline V gene are LGHNT and FRNRAP. V was cut by 4 bases and J by 6 bases, with 9 bases left in between. This sequence was found in a woman under 40 in good health. The chain is built from TRBV12-5 and TRBJ1-1; no firm D call. Sequencing was done on a sample of naive CD4+ T cells sorted from blood. The subset was: CD45RA+ positively selected. The CDR3 protein is CASGSGISEAFF. As DNA, the CDR3 is TGTGCTAGTGGTTCTGGGATTTCTGAAGCTTTCTTT.